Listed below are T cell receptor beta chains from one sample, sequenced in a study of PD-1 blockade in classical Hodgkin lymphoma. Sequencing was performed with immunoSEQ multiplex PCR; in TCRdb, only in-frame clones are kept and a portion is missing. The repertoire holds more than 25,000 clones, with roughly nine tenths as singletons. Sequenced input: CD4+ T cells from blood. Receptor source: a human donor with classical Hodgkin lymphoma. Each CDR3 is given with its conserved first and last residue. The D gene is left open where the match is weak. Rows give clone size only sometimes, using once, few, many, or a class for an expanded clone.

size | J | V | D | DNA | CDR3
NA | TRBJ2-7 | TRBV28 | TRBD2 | TGTGCCAGCAGTTTGCCTAGCGGGAGGGCCTCCGTTACTGGCGAGCAGTACTTC | CASSLPSGRASVTGEQYF
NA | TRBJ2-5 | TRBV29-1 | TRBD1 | TGCAGCGCGGGACAGGAGCAAGAGACCCAGTACTTC | CSAGQEQETQYF
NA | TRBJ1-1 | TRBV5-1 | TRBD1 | TGCGCCAGCAACCGAGGGACAGGGAGCACTGAAGCTTTCTTT | CASNRGTGSTEAFF
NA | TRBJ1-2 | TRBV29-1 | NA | TGCAGCGTTGGGGAAATGGGGTTTGGCTACACCTTC | CSVGEMGFGYTF
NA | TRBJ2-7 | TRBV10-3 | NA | TGTGCCACCCGGAGGCGGGGGCCCTACGAGCAGTACTTC | CATRRRGPYEQYF
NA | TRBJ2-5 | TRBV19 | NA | TGTGCCAGTAGGGGGGCCTTCTCGGCAGGACAAGAGACCCAGTACTTC | CASRGAFSAGQETQYF
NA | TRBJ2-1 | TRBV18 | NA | TGTGCCAGCTCACCGATGGGGCCCCAGGATGAGCAGTTCTTC | CASSPMGPQDEQFF
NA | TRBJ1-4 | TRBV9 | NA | TGTGCCAGCAGCCGACACCCATCGGATGAAAAACTGTTTTTT | CASSRHPSDEKLFF
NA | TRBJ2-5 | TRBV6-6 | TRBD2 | TGTGCCAGCAGTTACGGGCTAGCGGGAGGTGTGACCCAGTACTTC | CASSYGLAGGVTQYF
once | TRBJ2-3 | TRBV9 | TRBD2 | TGTGCCAGCAGCGTAGGTGCTAGCGGGAGGTCGACAGATACGCAGTATTTT | CASSVGASGRSTDTQYF
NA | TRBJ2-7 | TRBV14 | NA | TGTGCCAGCAGCCAGAGGGGCCTATCCGAGCAGTACTTC | CASSQRGLSEQYF
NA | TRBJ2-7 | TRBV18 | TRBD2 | TGTGCCAGCTCACTAAGCGGGGATAGCTCCTACGAGCAGTACTTC | CASSLSGDSSYEQYF
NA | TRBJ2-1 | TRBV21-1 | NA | TGTGCCAGCAGCAAAGCTCCTAGGAGCGGCGTTGAGGATGAGCAGTTCTTC | CASSKAPRSGVEDEQFF
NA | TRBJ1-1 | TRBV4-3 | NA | TGCGCCAGCAGCCCCATGTACGGCCGGAACACTGAAGCTTTCTTT | CASSPMYGRNTEAFF
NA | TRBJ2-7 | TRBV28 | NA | TGTGCCAGCACTCAGGGGCAGGGAGAGCAGTACTTC | CASTQGQGEQYF
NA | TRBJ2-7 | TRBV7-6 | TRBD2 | TGTGCCAGCAGCTCCGGGGTAGCGGGAGTTTACGAGCAGTACTTC | CASSSGVAGVYEQYF
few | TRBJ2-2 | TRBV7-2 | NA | TGTGCCAGCAGCTTATGGGGTTCCGGGGAGCTGTTTTTT | CASSLWGSGELFF
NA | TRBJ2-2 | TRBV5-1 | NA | TGCGCCAGCAGCAAAAGACAGTCTAGCGGGGAGCTGTTTTTT | CASSKRQSSGELFF
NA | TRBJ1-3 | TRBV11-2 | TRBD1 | TGTGCCAGCAGCTTATTACAGGGGAGGTCTGGAAACACCATATATTTT | CASSLLQGRSGNTIYF
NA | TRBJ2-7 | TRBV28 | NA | TGTGCCAGCAGCACCCGGGACCCCGTCGCTTACGAGCAGTACTTC | CASSTRDPVAYEQYF
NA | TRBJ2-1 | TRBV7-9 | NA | TGTGCCAGCAGCATATACAATGAGCAGTTCTTC | CASSIYNEQFF
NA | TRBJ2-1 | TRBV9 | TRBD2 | TGTGCCAGCAGCGTGACTAGCGGCACCTACAATGAGCAGTTCTTC | CASSVTSGTYNEQFF
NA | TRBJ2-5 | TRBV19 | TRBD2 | TGTGCCAGTAGTTCACGTCCCGGGGAGGGTGAGACCCAGTACTTC | CASSSRPGEGETQYF
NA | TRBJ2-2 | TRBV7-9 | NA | TGTGCCAGCAGCTTAGTCTTGTTTGGGCAGCGGAACACCGGGGAGCTGTTTTTT | CASSLVLFGQRNTGELFF
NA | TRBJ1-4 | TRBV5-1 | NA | TGCGCCAGCAGCTTGGCCCTCGGGAATAGGGGTGAAAAACTGTTTTTT | CASSLALGNRGEKLFF
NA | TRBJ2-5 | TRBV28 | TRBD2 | TGTGCCAGCAGTGTGACTAGCGGGAGCGGTGAGACCCAGTACTTC | CASSVTSGSGETQYF
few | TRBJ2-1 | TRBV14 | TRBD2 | TGTGCCAGCAGCCCCCCTAGCGGGGGCTACAATGAGCAGTTCTTC | CASSPPSGGYNEQFF
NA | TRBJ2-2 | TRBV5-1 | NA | TGCGCCAGCAGCTTGGCAGGGGCTTCGAACACCGGGGAGCTGTTTTTT | CASSLAGASNTGELFF
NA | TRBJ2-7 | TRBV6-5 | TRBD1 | TGTGCCAGCAGCCCCGACAGGGACGGAGAGCAGTACTTC | CASSPDRDGEQYF
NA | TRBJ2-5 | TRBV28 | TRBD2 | TGTGCCAGCAGTTCCCGACTAGCGGGAGTTGAGACCCAGTACTTC | CASSSRLAGVETQYF
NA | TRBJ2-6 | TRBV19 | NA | TGTGCCAGTAACGTCCCTGGGGCCAACGTCCTGACTTTC | CASNVPGANVLTF
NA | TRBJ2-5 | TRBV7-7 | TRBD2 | TGTGCCAGCAGCTCCCGGGGGGCGGGAGGAGAGACCCAGTACTTC | CASSSRGAGGETQYF
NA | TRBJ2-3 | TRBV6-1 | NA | TGTGCCAGCAGTGATGGGCTGACTAGCACAGATACGCAGTATTTT | CASSDGLTSTDTQYF
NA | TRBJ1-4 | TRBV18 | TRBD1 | TGTGCCAGCTCACGAACGGTAGGACAGGACCCTAATGAAAAACTGTTTTTT | CASSRTVGQDPNEKLFF
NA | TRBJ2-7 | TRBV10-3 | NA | TGTGCCATCAGTGAGTCCGGCGGGCTCTACGAGCAGTACTTC | CAISESGGLYEQYF
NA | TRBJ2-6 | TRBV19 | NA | TGTGCCAGTAGTATCGCCTCTGGGGCCAACGTCCTGACTTTC | CASSIASGANVLTF
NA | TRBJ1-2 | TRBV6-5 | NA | TGTGCCAGCAGTTACTCCACGAACTATGGCTACACCTTC | CASSYSTNYGYTF
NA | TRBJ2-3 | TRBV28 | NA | TGTGCCAGCAGAAGGGACCCAGATACGCAGTATTTT | CASRRDPDTQYF
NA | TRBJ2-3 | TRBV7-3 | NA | TGTGCCAGTAGCGGATTGGGTCCCACAGATACGCAGTATTTT | CASSGLGPTDTQYF
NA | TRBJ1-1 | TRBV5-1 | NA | TGCGCCAGCAGCTTGGCCCCCGGCACTTTCGGTGGAGCTTTCTTT | CASSLAPGTFGGAFF
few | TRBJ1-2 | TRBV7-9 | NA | TGTGCCAGCAGCTTATTACTCTATGGCTACACCTTC | CASSLLLYGYTF
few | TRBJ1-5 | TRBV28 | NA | TGTGCCAGCAGTGTGGGCAAGCAGCCCCAGCATTTT | CASSVGKQPQHF
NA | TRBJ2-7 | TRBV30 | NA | TGTGCCTGGAGTTCTACCTACGAGCAGTACTTC | CAWSSTYEQYF
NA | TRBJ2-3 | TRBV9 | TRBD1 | TGTGCCAGCAGCGTAGCCCCCGGGACAGACAGCACAGATACGCAGTATTTT | CASSVAPGTDSTDTQYF
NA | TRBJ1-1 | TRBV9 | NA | TGTGCCAGCAGCGTAGTGGTCGGGGAGAGAACTTTCTTT | CASSVVVGERTFF
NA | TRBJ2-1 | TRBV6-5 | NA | TGTGCCAGCAGTTTCGCCAGGGGGGGCGATGAGCAGTTCTTC | CASSFARGGDEQFF
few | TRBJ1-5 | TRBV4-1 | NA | TGCGCCAGCAGCCAAGTGCCCAGGGCCCGCAATCAGCCCCAGCATTTT | CASSQVPRARNQPQHF
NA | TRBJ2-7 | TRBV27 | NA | TGTGCCAGCAGTCGGGGGTGGGGGACCTCCTACGAGCAGTACTTC | CASSRGWGTSYEQYF
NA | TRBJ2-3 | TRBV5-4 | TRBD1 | TGTGCCAGCAGCTTCGACCGGGACAGAAGCACAGATACGCAGTATTTT | CASSFDRDRSTDTQYF
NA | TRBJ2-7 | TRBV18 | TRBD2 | TGTGCCAGCTCACTGGGACTAGCGGGAGTCGAGCAGTACTTC | CASSLGLAGVEQYF
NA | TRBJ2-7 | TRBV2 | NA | TGTGCCAGCAGTGAAGGAGGGGCTAGCTACGAGCAGTACTTC | CASSEGGASYEQYF
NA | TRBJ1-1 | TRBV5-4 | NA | TGTGCCAGCAGCTTTTCCAACACTGAAGCTTTCTTT | CASSFSNTEAFF
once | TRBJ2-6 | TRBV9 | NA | TGTGCCAGCAGCCCCTGGTACTCTGGGGCCAACGTCCTGACTTTC | CASSPWYSGANVLTF
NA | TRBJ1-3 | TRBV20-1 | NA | TGCAGTGCTAGATCTGGAAACACCATATATTTT | CSARSGNTIYF
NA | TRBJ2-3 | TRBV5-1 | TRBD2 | TGCGCCAGCAGCTTTGGACTAGCGGGAGTTCAGGCGCAGTATTTT | CASSFGLAGVQAQYF
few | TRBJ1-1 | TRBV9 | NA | TGTGCCAGCAGCGTAGACAGCATGAACACTGAAGCTTTCTTT | CASSVDSMNTEAFF